The 8 T cell receptor beta chains listed next were all sequenced from one sample in a study of siplizumab effects on memory and regulatory T cells (dated by TCRdb to the late 2010s). The library was built by means of the immunoSEQ multiplex PCR assay. TCRdb mirrors the immuneACCESS table, restricted to in-frame sequences. Some clones are absent from its copies; in checked studies, under half trace to an unresolved V gene, and the reason for the others is unknown. The sample includes some 110,000 clones, with approximately 94% observed a single time. About 0.32% of the sample is held by the ten biggest clonotypes. The sequenced sample was CD4+ T cells sorted from blood. Every receptor here comes from a human donor in good health.

The chain employs TRBV6-5 and TRBJ2-7; the D is unclear. The CDR3 covers 15 residues. V shed 0 bases and J shed 0 bases, with 9 bases lying between them. Germline V gene sequence: CDR1 MNHEY, CDR2 SVGAGI. The DNA for the CDR3 is TGTGCCAGCAGTTACTCTGGGCCGATCTCCTACGAGCAGTACTTC. Protein: CASSYSGPISYEQYF.

This rearrangement joins TRBV7-2 to TRBJ1-1; tentative D call: TRBD1 (5 bases). The V gene's germline CDR1 is SGHTA and CDR2 FQGNSA. Between the trimmed V and J ends, which lost 5 bases and 6 bases, there was a span of 16 bases. CDR3 length equals 14 residues. CDR3 DNA: TGTGCCAGCAGCCGCGGGGGGAAAGTGGCTGAAGCTTTCTTT. Translated: CASSRGGKVAEAFF. Supplemented by reference TRBV7-2 and TRBJ1-1, the full variable domain reads GAGVSQSPSNKVTEKGKDVELRCDPISGHTALYWYRQSLGQGLEFLIYFQGNSAPDKSGLPSDRFSAERTGGSVSTLTIQRTQQEDSAVYLCASSRGGKVAEAFFGQGTRLTVV.

This clone showed up just once. V usage is TRBV7-2 and J usage is TRBJ2-3, with 13 positions matching TRBD2. CDR1 and CDR2 (germline): SGHTA, FQGNSA. Trimming at V came to 5 bases and at J to 6 bases, leaving 14 bases not matched to a gene. The CDR3 totals 18 residues. CDR3 residues: CASSPFTSGRAFGDTQYF. CDR3 nucleotide sequence: TGTGCCAGCAGCCCCTTTACTAGCGGGAGGGCCTTTGGGGATACGCAGTATTTT.

This clone was detected only once. J is TRBJ1-1 and V is TRBV30; D not resolved. This CDR3 spans 14 amino acids. V dropped 3 bases and J dropped 0 bases, with 11 bases sitting between them. Germline CDR1 GTSNPN, CDR2 SVGIG (reference sequence). In DNA, the CDR3 is TGTGCCTGGAGCCGTAAATCCCTGAACACTGAAGCTTTCTTT. Its translation is CAWSRKSLNTEAFF.

The chain couples TRBV6-5 to TRBJ2-7; the D is unclear. CDR3 size: 13 residues. Trimming took 2 bases from V and 4 from J, leaving 9 bases between them. The V gene's germline CDR1 is MNHEY and CDR2 SVGAGI. The CDR3 nucleotides read TGTGCCAGCAGTTACCTCTTTTCTTACGAGCAGTACTTC. It is translated as CASSYLFSYEQYF.

This chain connects TRBV7-2 to TRBJ2-7; 8 bases fit TRBD2. The CDR3 totals 15 residues. Germline V CDR1 and CDR2: SGHTA, FQGNSA. V dropped 7 bases and J dropped 1; count of bases not matched to a gene: 9. The CDR3 sequence is CASTKGGTSSYEQYF. CDR3 DNA: TGTGCCAGCACAAAAGGAGGGACTAGTTCCTACGAGCAGTACTTC.

This clone was recorded only once. The chain carries TRBV9 and TRBJ2-7, with a weak D call TRBD1 (5 bases). V gave up 0 bases and J gave up 7 bases, with 14 bases separating them. Germline-derived CDR1 and CDR2 are SGDLS and YYNGEE. The CDR3 runs to 14 residues. CDR3 sequence: CASSVDQGSREQYF. The CDR3, as DNA: TGTGCCAGCAGCGTAGATCAGGGTAGTCGGGAGCAGTACTTC.

This sequence joins TRBV4-1 and TRBJ2-7; a possible D gene is TRBD1 (5 bases). Germline values: CDR1 MGHRA, CDR2 YSYEKL. This CDR3 contains 14 residues. V shed 0 bases and J shed 6 bases, with 12 bases lying between them. DNA for the CDR3: TGCGCCAGCAGCCAAGATCCGGACATCTCCGAGCAGTACTTC. The encoded protein is CASSQDPDISEQYF.